This TCR beta chain is drawn from a study of T cells after yellow fever vaccination. Study-wide results and limits: By day 5 rather than day 15, the secondary response had peaked, though it was weaker. Any FACS-sorted repertoire could hold abundant clonotypes that contaminate it from the bulk population.

CDR3 length equals 15 residues. This clonotype was counted between two and nine times. The antigen is undetermined. It was through 5'RACE template switching that TCR cDNA was made, with a universal primer site and UMIs added. TCRdb re-analysed the 5' RACE reads in MiXCR, keeping a single row per CDR3 protein. Altogether about 200,000 distinct CDR3 sequences are present, roughly 3.3% being singletons, with the ten largest covering 3.2%. The specimen was CD4+ T cells sorted from PBMCs, collected 10 days after the yellow fever booster vaccination. This TCR was recovered from a man younger than 35 who received the YFV17D yellow fever vaccine. The V gene is TRBV21-1, the J gene TRBJ1-5. TRBV21-1 is recorded as a pseudogene. CDR3 sequence (DNA): TGTGCCAGCAGCAAGTCGACCATTAGCAATCAGCCCCAGCATTTT. Protein: CASSKSTISNQPQHF.